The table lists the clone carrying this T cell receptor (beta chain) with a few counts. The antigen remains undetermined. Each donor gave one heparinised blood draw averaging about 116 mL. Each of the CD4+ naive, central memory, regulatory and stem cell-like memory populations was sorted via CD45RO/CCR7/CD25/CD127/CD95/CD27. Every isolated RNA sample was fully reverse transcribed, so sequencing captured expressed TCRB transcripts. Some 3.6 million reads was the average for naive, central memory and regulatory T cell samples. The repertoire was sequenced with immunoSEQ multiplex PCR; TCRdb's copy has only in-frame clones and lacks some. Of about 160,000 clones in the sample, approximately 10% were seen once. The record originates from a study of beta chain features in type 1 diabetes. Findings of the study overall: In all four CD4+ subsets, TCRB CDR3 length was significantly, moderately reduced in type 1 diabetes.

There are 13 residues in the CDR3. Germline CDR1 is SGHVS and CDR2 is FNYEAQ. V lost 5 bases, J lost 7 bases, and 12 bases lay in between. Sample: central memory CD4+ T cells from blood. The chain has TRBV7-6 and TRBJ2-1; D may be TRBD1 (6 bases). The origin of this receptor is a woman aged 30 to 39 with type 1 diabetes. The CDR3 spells CASSQNQGNEQFF. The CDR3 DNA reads TGTGCCAGCAGCCAGAACCAGGGGAATGAGCAGTTCTTC.